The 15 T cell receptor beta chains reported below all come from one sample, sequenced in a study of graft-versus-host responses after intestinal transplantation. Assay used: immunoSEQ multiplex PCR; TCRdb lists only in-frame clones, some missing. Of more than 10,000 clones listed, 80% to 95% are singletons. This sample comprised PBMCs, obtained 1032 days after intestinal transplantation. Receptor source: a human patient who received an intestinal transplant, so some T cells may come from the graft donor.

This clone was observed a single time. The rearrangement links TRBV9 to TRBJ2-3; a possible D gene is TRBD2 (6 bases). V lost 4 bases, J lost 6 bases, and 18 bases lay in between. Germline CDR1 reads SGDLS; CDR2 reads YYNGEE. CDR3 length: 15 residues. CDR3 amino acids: CASSPPLAGFDTQYF. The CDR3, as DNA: TGTGCCAGCAGCCCCCCCCTTGCGGGATTCGATACGCAGTATTTT.

CDR3 nucleotides: TGTGCCAGCAGTCATCAAGGGCAGCCCCAGCATTTT. This gives the protein CASSHQGQPQHF. V and J are TRBV6-5 and TRBJ1-5, with D unclear. The CDR3 is 12 residues long. Deletions cut 5 bases from V and 7 bases from J, with 9 bases between. Germline CDR1 is MNHEY and CDR2 is SVGAGI.

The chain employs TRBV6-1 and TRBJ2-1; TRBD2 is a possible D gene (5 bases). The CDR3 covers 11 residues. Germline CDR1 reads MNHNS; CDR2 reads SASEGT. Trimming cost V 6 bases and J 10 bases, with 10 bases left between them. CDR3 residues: CASRAGGEQFF. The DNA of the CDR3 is TGTGCCAGCAGGGCTGGCGGGGAGCAGTTCTTC.

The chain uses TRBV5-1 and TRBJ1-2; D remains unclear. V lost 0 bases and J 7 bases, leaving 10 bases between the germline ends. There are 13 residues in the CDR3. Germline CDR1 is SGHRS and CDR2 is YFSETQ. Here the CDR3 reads CASSLGATSGYTF. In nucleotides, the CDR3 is TGCGCCAGCAGCTTGGGGGCAACTAGTGGCTACACCTTC.

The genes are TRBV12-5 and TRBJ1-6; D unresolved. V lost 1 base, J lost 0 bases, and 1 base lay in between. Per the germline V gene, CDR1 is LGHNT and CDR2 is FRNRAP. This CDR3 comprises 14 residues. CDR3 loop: CASGLGSYNSPLHF. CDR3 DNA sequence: TGTGCTAGTGGTTTGGGCTCCTATAATTCACCCCTCCACTTT.

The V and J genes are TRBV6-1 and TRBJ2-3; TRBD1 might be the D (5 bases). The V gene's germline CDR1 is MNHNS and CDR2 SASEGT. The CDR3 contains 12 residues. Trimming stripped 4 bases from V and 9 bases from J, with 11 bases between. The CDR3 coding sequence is TGTGCCAGCAGTGGTGACAGCTACACGCAGTATTTT. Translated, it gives CASSGDSYTQYF.

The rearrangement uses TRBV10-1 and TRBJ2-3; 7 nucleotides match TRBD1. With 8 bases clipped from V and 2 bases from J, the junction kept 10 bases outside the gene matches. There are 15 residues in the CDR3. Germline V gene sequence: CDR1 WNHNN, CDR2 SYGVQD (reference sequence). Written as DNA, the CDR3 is TGCGCCAGCTTCTATCAGGGGGAAACCACAGATACGCAGTATTTT. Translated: CASFYQGETTDTQYF.

The CDR3 spells CAISTGVADTQYF. CDR3 in DNA: TGTGCCATCTCGACAGGGGTGGCAGATACGCAGTATTTT. V is TRBV6-1 and J is TRBJ2-3, with 8 nucleotides matching TRBD1. The J segment lost 4 bases and the V segment lost 10 bases, leaving 7 bases of the junction unmatched. The CDR3 is made up of 13 amino acids. The germline CDR1 and CDR2 sequences are MNHNS and SASEGT.

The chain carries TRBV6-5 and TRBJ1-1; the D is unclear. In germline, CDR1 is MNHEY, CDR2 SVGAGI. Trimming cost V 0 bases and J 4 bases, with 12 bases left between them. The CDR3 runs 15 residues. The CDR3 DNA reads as TGTGCCAGCAGTTACTCGAAGCAGTTGGGCACTGAAGCTTTCTTT. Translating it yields CASSYSKQLGTEAFF.

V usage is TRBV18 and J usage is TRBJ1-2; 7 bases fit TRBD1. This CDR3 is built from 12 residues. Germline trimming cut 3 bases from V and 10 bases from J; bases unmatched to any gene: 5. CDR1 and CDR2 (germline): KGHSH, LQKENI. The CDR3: CASSPGQDHYTF. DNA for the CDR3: TGTGCCAGCTCACCCGGACAGGACCACTACACCTTC.

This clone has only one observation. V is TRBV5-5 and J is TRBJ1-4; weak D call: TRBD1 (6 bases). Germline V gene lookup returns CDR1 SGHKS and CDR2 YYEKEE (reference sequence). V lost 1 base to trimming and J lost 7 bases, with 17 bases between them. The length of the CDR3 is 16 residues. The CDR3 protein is CASSLFGSGAAEKLFF. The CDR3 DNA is TGTGCCAGCAGCTTGTTTGGGTCAGGGGCGGCTGAAAAACTGTTTTTT.

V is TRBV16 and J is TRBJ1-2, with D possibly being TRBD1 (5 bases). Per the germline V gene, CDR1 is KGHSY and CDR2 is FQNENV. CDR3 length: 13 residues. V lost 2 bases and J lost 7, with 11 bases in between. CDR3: CASSQVQGGGYTF. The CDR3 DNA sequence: TGTGCCAGCAGCCAAGTTCAGGGCGGTGGCTACACCTTC.

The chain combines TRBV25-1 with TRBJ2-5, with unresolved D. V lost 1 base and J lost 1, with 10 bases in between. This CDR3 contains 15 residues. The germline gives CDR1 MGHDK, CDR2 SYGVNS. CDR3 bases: TGTGCCAGCAGTGAATGGCACAGTCTCCAAGAGACCCAGTACTTC. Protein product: CASSEWHSLQETQYF.

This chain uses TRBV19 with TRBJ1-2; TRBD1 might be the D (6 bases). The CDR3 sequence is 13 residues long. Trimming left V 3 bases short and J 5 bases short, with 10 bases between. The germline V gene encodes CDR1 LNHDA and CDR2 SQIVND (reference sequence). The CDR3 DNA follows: TGTGCCAGTAGTATGAGACAGGTTTATGGCTACACCTTC. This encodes CASSMRQVYGYTF. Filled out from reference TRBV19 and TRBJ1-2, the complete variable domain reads DGGITQSPKYLFRKEGQNVTLSCEQNLNHDAMYWYRQDPGQGLRLIYYSQIVNDFQKGDIAEGYSVSREKKESFPLTVTSAQKNPTAFYLCASSMRQVYGYTFGSGTRLTVV.

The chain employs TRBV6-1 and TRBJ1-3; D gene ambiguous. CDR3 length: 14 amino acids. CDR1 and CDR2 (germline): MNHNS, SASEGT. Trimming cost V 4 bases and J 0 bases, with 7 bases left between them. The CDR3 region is CASSGPASGNTIYF. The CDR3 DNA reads TGTGCCAGCAGTGGCCCGGCCTCTGGAAACACCATATATTTT.